Here is one TCR beta chain with its context. This clonotype was observed at least ten times. Its antigen is still unknown. Within one base of it there is no much larger clone, and no base qualities were kept. The data originate from a study of response to subunit inactivated influenza vaccine (dated by TCRdb to the late 2010s). About the investigation overall: Deep quantitative profiling of the T cell receptor repertoire was used in the study to follow responses to a trivalent subunit inactivated influenza vaccine. The paper as a whole reports these results and caveats: The authors suggested that each seasonal influenza vaccination may recruit only a limited number of new T cells.

Libraries were built with RT-PCR. These reads were obtained on an Illumina HiSeq 2500. The public reads were reanalyzed by TCRdb: fastp trimming at Q25, MiXCR alignment, in-frame beta chains only. Duplicate CDR3 protein sequences are folded into a single record with the most common DNA and genes. The sample table contains under 500,000 distinct CDR3 sequences; only one count was recorded for around 9.9% of them. The leading ten clones occupy approximately 12% of the sample. The sample's time point, from its label and the paper: approximately 45 days after influenza vaccine administration. V lost 2 bases and J lost 4 bases, and the count of bases not matched to a germline gene is 4. The CDR3 contains 15 residues, cysteine and phenylalanine counted. Here the CDR3 DNA is all that survives: 45 bases in frame from base 1. The CDR1 and CDR2 encoded by the germline V gene are SGHRS and YFSETQ.

The chain uses TRBV5-1 and TRBJ2-1; 9 junctional bases match TRBD1. The source is a man aged 50 to 60 who received an inactivated influenza vaccine. Donor details come from another sample of the same person, matched by shared clones. Material: PBMCs from blood, obtained 45 days after vaccination. The CDR3 loop reads CASSLTGGYYNEQFF. In nucleotide form, the sequence is TGCGCCAGCAGCTTAACAGGGGGCTATTACAATGAGCAGTTCTTC. Outside the CDR3, residues come from the reference TRBV5-1 and TRBJ2-1 proteins, so the full variable domain is: KAGVTQTPRYLIKTRGQQVTLSCSPISGHRSVSWYQQTPGQGLQFLFEYFSETQRNKGNFPGRFSGRQFSNSRSEMNVSTLELGDSALYLCASSLTGGYYNEQFFGPGTRLTVL.